This T cell receptor (beta chain) was obtained from a study of OX40 agonist ivuxolimab in advanced cancers. With regard to the full study: Ivuxolimab was a fully human IgG2 agonistic monoclonal antibody targeting the costimulatory receptor OX40 (CD134). Intravenous ivuxolimab was administered to patients every 2 weeks at six dose levels: 0.01, 0.1, 0.3, 1.5, 3 and 10 mg/kg. Among the approximately 50 dose-escalation patients, roughly 20 had hepatocellular carcinoma, approximately 15 melanoma, 9 renal cell carcinoma and 9 head and neck cancer. A male proportion of 82.7% and a mean age of about 60 years, ranging from 23 to 79, were recorded for the dose-escalation cohort. Patients were allowed to have had prior anti-PD-1, anti-PD-L1 or anti-CTLA-4 therapy, and 30% to 50% of the dose-escalation patients had previously received checkpoint inhibitors. Partial responses occurred in three dose-escalation patients, of whom one had hepatocellular carcinoma and two had cutaneous melanoma. The purpose of peripheral TCRbeta sequencing was to test whether ivuxolimab changed TCR sequence diversity and led to clonal T-cell expansion. The monotherapy dose-escalation portion (N ≈ 50 patients) of the phase I ivuxolimab trial is reported in the paper. What the study reported, not specific to this receptor: At doses from 0.1 to 3.0 mg/kg, clonal expansion was seen in both CD4+ and CD8+ blood T cells between baseline and week 6. After ivuxolimab, expanded clones were on average more numerous among CD8+ T cells than among CD4+ T cells. Partial responders in the 0.1-3.0 mg/kg groups had among the lowest normalized peripheral clonal expansion, especially among CD8+ T cells. Antigen specificity was not determined for the clonally expanded peripheral T cells. Low levels of normalized T-cell clonal expansion were also shown by some nonresponding patients.

The table lists this clone with a count of one. There is no known antigen for this receptor. No quality values exist for individual bases; no much larger clone is one base distant. The trial excluded patients who had a history of autoimmune disease or who were on systemic immunosuppression. In every dose cohort, peripheral blood was drawn for TCR sequencing at baseline, cycle 4 day 1, and cycle 7 day 1. The samples were taken from a phase I, first-in-human, multicenter, open-label dose-escalation trial of ivuxolimab. Adults with locally advanced or metastatic melanoma, renal cell, hepatocellular, or head and neck squamous cell carcinoma were enrolled in the trial. Before TCR sequencing, CD4+ T cells and CD8+ T cells from peripheral blood were sorted into separate populations. Genomic DNA was extracted from sorted cells for sequencing of the TCRbeta CDR3 region. The immunoSEQ Assay was used to sequence the TCRbeta CDR3 regions. The clones in this table, taken by TCRdb from immuneACCESS, are in-frame only. Not every clone is retained; where verified, under half of the shortfall comes from an unresolved V gene, and the cause of the rest is unknown. The sample table lists some 57,000 clones, roughly 82% of them with a count of one. Under 5% of the sample lies in the top ten.

Taken from the germline V gene, the CDR1 and CDR2 loops are SGHDT and YYEEEE. Clipping removes 6 bases from V and 8 bases from J, with 12 as the unmatched junction base count. Spanning cysteine to phenylalanine, the CDR3 consists of 15 amino acids. Only CDR3 DNA is held: 45 bases, read in frame from base 1. The rearrangement combines TRBV5-6 with TRBJ1-4; TRBD1 aligns with 8 central bases. The origin of this receptor is an adult with an advanced solid tumor such as melanoma, head and neck, liver or kidney cancer. The sample was CD4+ or CD8+ T cells sorted from blood, taken in a trial of the OX40 agonist ivuxolimab. DNA sequence: TGTGCCAGCACCTCAACGGACAGGGTTGGCGAAAAACTGTTTTTT. Translation gives CASTSTDRVGEKLFF.